The rows below give T cell receptor beta chains drawn from one sample of a study of cytomegalovirus exposure and HLA in healthy donors. Sequenced by immunoSEQ multiplex PCR; TCRdb stores in-frame clones only, minus some. This sample has 90,000 or so clones, with under 90% found just once. The material sequenced was PBMCs. Receptor source: a man aged 50 to 60 in good health and CMV-seropositive. Each CDR3 is given with its conserved first and last residue. A D gene is named only where the DNA matches it firmly. Clone size is not always given. Where it is, it says once, few, many or a class for expanded clones.

D gene: .
J gene: TRBJ2-5
clone size: .
V gene: TRBV7-2
CDR3 DNA: TGTGCCAGCAGCCCAGCGGTGGCCCAGTACTTC
CDR3 protein: CASSPAVAQYF

D gene: .
J gene: TRBJ1-1
clone size: .
V gene: TRBV4-1
CDR3 DNA: TGCGCCAGCAGCCAACAGGTCAACACTGAAGCTTTCTTT
CDR3 protein: CASSQQVNTEAFF

D gene: .
J gene: TRBJ2-7
clone size: once
V gene: TRBV2
CDR3 DNA: TGTGCCAGCAGGGTCCAGGGGAGCTACGAGCAGTACTTC
CDR3 protein: CASRVQGSYEQYF

D gene: .
J gene: TRBJ2-1
clone size: .
V gene: TRBV29-1
CDR3 DNA: TGCAGCGTTGAACCCGGGTTAGGGGGGGATGAGCAGTTCTTC
CDR3 protein: CSVEPGLGGDEQFF

D gene: TRBD2
J gene: TRBJ2-1
clone size: .
V gene: TRBV10-3
CDR3 DNA: TGTGCCATCAGGGGAAGCGGGAGGGAGAACAATGAGCAGTTCTTC
CDR3 protein: CAIRGSGRENNEQFF

D gene: .
J gene: TRBJ2-3
clone size: .
V gene: TRBV4-3
CDR3 DNA: TGCGCCAGCAGCCAAGATAATGGAGTGGATACGCAGTATTTT
CDR3 protein: CASSQDNGVDTQYF

D gene: TRBD2
J gene: TRBJ2-3
clone size: .
V gene: TRBV7-6
CDR3 DNA: TGTGCCAGCAGCCTCGGACTAGCGGGAGTAACAGATACGCAGTATTTT
CDR3 protein: CASSLGLAGVTDTQYF

D gene: .
J gene: TRBJ1-4
clone size: .
V gene: TRBV2
CDR3 DNA: TGTGCCAGCAGTTTCAGCAGGGCAACTAATGAAAAACTGTTTTTT
CDR3 protein: CASSFSRATNEKLFF

D gene: .
J gene: TRBJ1-5
clone size: .
V gene: TRBV2
CDR3 DNA: TGTGCCAGCAGTTCAAACAGGGAGGGACAGCCCCAGCATTTT
CDR3 protein: CASSSNREGQPQHF

D gene: .
J gene: TRBJ1-2
clone size: .
V gene: TRBV5-6
CDR3 DNA: TGTGCCAGCAGCTCCTCTTATGGCTACACCTTC
CDR3 protein: CASSSSYGYTF

D gene: .
J gene: TRBJ2-4
clone size: few
V gene: TRBV11-2
CDR3 DNA: TGTGCCAGCAGCCCCGATGGCGGAGGGGCCATAGCCAAAAACAGTCAGTACTTC
CDR3 protein: CASSPDGGGAIAKNSQYF

D gene: TRBD2
J gene: TRBJ2-1
clone size: .
V gene: TRBV7-9
CDR3 DNA: TGTGCCAGCAGCCCTAGGGGGGGGTTTACTAGCGGGCCTTACAATGAGCAGTTCTTC
CDR3 protein: CASSPRGGFTSGPYNEQFF

D gene: .
J gene: TRBJ2-7
clone size: .
V gene: TRBV5-1
CDR3 DNA: TGCGCCAGCAGCCCGCGGGGCTACGAGCAGTACTTC
CDR3 protein: CASSPRGYEQYF

D gene: .
J gene: TRBJ1-1
clone size: .
V gene: TRBV15
CDR3 DNA: TGTGCCACCAGCAGACCACCCGGACCCTTACTAAAACGGGGCACTGAAGCTTTCTTT
CDR3 protein: CATSRPPGPLLKRGTEAFF

D gene: .
J gene: TRBJ1-1
clone size: .
V gene: TRBV7-9
CDR3 DNA: TGTTCCAGCAGCTTAGTACAGGACCTGAACACTGAAGCTTTCTTT
CDR3 protein: CSSSLVQDLNTEAFF

D gene: TRBD2
J gene: TRBJ2-3
clone size: .
V gene: TRBV9
CDR3 DNA: TGTGCCAGCAGCGTAGATACTAGCGGCCCCATCGCTACGCAGTATTTT
CDR3 protein: CASSVDTSGPIATQYF

D gene: TRBD2
J gene: TRBJ2-2
clone size: .
V gene: TRBV4-1
CDR3 DNA: TGCGCCAGCAGCCAAGGGGGACTAGCGGGACCTCACACCGGGGAGCTGTTTTTT
CDR3 protein: CASSQGGLAGPHTGELFF

D gene: TRBD1
J gene: TRBJ1-1
clone size: .
V gene: TRBV2
CDR3 DNA: TGTGCCAGCAGGAGGGACAGCCTTGAAGCTTTCTTT
CDR3 protein: CASRRDSLEAFF

D gene: .
J gene: TRBJ2-7
clone size: .
V gene: TRBV29-1
CDR3 DNA: TGCAGCGTGGCGGAACCCTACGAGCAGTACTTC
CDR3 protein: CSVAEPYEQYF

D gene: .
J gene: TRBJ2-6
clone size: .
V gene: TRBV4-2
CDR3 DNA: TGTGCCAGCAGCCAAGAAGTAGGCCCCCCAAGGGGCCTGACTTTC
CDR3 protein: CASSQEVGPPRGLTF

D gene: TRBD1
J gene: TRBJ1-2
clone size: .
V gene: TRBV11-2
CDR3 DNA: TGTGCCAGCAGCTTTACAGGGGGCTGGAACTATGGCTACACCTTC
CDR3 protein: CASSFTGGWNYGYTF

D gene: TRBD1
J gene: TRBJ2-7
clone size: .
V gene: TRBV7-8
CDR3 DNA: TGTGCCAGCAGCTTAGTACAGGGGGACGCCTACGAGCAGTACTTC
CDR3 protein: CASSLVQGDAYEQYF

D gene: TRBD2
J gene: TRBJ2-3
clone size: .
V gene: TRBV4-3
CDR3 DNA: TGCGCCAGCAGCCAAGACCGGCTAGCGGGAGATCGGGATACGCAGTATTTT
CDR3 protein: CASSQDRLAGDRDTQYF

D gene: TRBD2
J gene: TRBJ2-2
clone size: .
V gene: TRBV25-1
CDR3 DNA: TGTGCCAGCACTAGTAGCGGGGGGAACACCGGGGAGCTGTTTTTT
CDR3 protein: CASTSSGGNTGELFF

D gene: TRBD1
J gene: TRBJ2-2
clone size: .
V gene: TRBV7-2
CDR3 DNA: TGTGCCAGCAGCTCCAACATTCGGACAGGGGGCGCCGGGGAGCTGTTTTTT
CDR3 protein: CASSSNIRTGGAGELFF

D gene: .
J gene: TRBJ2-6
clone size: .
V gene: TRBV7-9
CDR3 DNA: TGTGCCAGCAGCCCCTCCTCTGGGGCCAACGTCCTGACTTTC
CDR3 protein: CASSPSSGANVLTF

D gene: TRBD2
J gene: TRBJ2-2
clone size: .
V gene: TRBV29-1
CDR3 DNA: TGCAGCGTTGCTGTTGCGGGGGTCGGGGAGCTGTTTTTT
CDR3 protein: CSVAVAGVGELFF

D gene: TRBD2
J gene: TRBJ2-1
clone size: .
V gene: TRBV7-2
CDR3 DNA: TGTGCCAGCAGCACGGGACTAGCGGGAGGCACGTACAATGAGCAGTTCTTC
CDR3 protein: CASSTGLAGGTYNEQFF

D gene: TRBD2
J gene: TRBJ2-7
clone size: few
V gene: TRBV29-1
CDR3 DNA: TGCAGCGTTGAACTGGCGGGAGGGAGGTCTTACGAGCAGTACTTC
CDR3 protein: CSVELAGGRSYEQYF

D gene: .
J gene: TRBJ2-3
clone size: once
V gene: TRBV2
CDR3 DNA: TGTGCCACAAAGCCGGGGAGCCAGGCAGATACGCAGTATTTT
CDR3 protein: CATKPGSQADTQYF

D gene: .
J gene: TRBJ2-5
clone size: .
V gene: TRBV7-9
CDR3 DNA: TGTGCCAGCAGCTCAATTGCGTTCCGGGAGACCCAGTACTTC
CDR3 protein: CASSSIAFRETQYF

D gene: TRBD1
J gene: TRBJ1-3
clone size: .
V gene: TRBV7-2
CDR3 DNA: TGTGCCAGCGCCCTAAACAGGGGGCCTGGAAACACCATATATTTT
CDR3 protein: CASALNRGPGNTIYF

D gene: TRBD1
J gene: TRBJ1-6
clone size: once
V gene: TRBV18
CDR3 DNA: TGTGCCAGCTCGATAGACAGGGTCGGTTCACCCCTCCACTTT
CDR3 protein: CASSIDRVGSPLHF

D gene: .
J gene: TRBJ2-1
clone size: medium-sized
V gene: TRBV10-3
CDR3 DNA: TGTGCCATCAGCCCGGACAGTAATGAGCAGTTCTTC
CDR3 protein: CAISPDSNEQFF

D gene: TRBD2
J gene: TRBJ2-5
clone size: .
V gene: TRBV6-1
CDR3 DNA: TGTGCCAGCAGTGAAAGATCTAGGCTAGCGGGAGCAGAAGAGACCCAGTACTTC
CDR3 protein: CASSERSRLAGAEETQYF

D gene: TRBD1
J gene: TRBJ2-7
clone size: .
V gene: TRBV19
CDR3 DNA: TGTGCCAGTAGTAGAACAGGGGTCTACGAGCAGTACTTC
CDR3 protein: CASSRTGVYEQYF

D gene: .
J gene: TRBJ2-7
clone size: .
V gene: TRBV7-9
CDR3 DNA: TGTGCCAGCAGCTTAGAACAGGATTACGTATACGAGCAGTACTTC
CDR3 protein: CASSLEQDYVYEQYF

D gene: .
J gene: TRBJ2-3
clone size: once
V gene: TRBV19
CDR3 DNA: TGTGCCAGTAGCCGGGTTCGAGTGAACGCAGATACGCAGTATTTT
CDR3 protein: CASSRVRVNADTQYF

D gene: TRBD1
J gene: TRBJ1-5
clone size: .
V gene: TRBV15
CDR3 DNA: TGTGCCACCAGCAGAGGGACAGGGGTAAATCAGCCCCAGCATTTT
CDR3 protein: CATSRGTGVNQPQHF

D gene: .
J gene: TRBJ2-5
clone size: .
V gene: TRBV11-3
CDR3 DNA: TGTGCCAGCAGCTTGGGGGGAAACCAAGAGACCCAGTACTTC
CDR3 protein: CASSLGGNQETQYF

D gene: TRBD2
J gene: TRBJ2-4
clone size: few
V gene: TRBV2
CDR3 DNA: TGTGCCAGCTGGAAAGGGACTAGCGGGAAAAACATTCAGTACTTC
CDR3 protein: CASWKGTSGKNIQYF

D gene: .
J gene: TRBJ1-5
clone size: .
V gene: TRBV6-4
CDR3 DNA: TGTGCCAGCAGTGTTTCCGTAAATCAGCCCCAGCATTTT
CDR3 protein: CASSVSVNQPQHF

D gene: TRBD2
J gene: TRBJ2-7
clone size: .
V gene: TRBV7-6
CDR3 DNA: TGTGCCAGCAGCCTATGGGGGGGAGAGCAGTACTTC
CDR3 protein: CASSLWGGEQYF

D gene: .
J gene: TRBJ2-1
clone size: .
V gene: TRBV5-4
CDR3 DNA: TGTGCCAGCAGCCCCCCCCCGGAGACGAATGAGCAGTTCTTC
CDR3 protein: CASSPPPETNEQFF

D gene: .
J gene: TRBJ2-7
clone size: .
V gene: TRBV7-2
CDR3 DNA: TGTGCCAGCAGCTTAGGGGGGCCCGGAAACGAGCAGTACTTC
CDR3 protein: CASSLGGPGNEQYF

D gene: .
J gene: TRBJ2-7
clone size: .
V gene: TRBV30
CDR3 DNA: TGTGCCTGGAACCGGGATACTATATACGAGCAGTACTTC
CDR3 protein: CAWNRDTIYEQYF

D gene: .
J gene: TRBJ1-5
clone size: .
V gene: TRBV19
CDR3 DNA: TGTGCCAGTAGTATGGGCAACAGTTATAGCAATCAGCCCCAGCATTTT
CDR3 protein: CASSMGNSYSNQPQHF

D gene: .
J gene: TRBJ1-1
clone size: .
V gene: TRBV19
CDR3 DNA: TGTGCCAGTATGGCCGGGAGGAACACTGAAGCTTTCTTT
CDR3 protein: CASMAGRNTEAFF

D gene: TRBD2
J gene: TRBJ2-1
clone size: .
V gene: TRBV7-3
CDR3 DNA: TGTGCCAGCAGCTTAACGGGGCCTAGCGGGCACAATGAGCAGTTCTTC
CDR3 protein: CASSLTGPSGHNEQFF

D gene: .
J gene: TRBJ2-1
clone size: few
V gene: TRBV5-1
CDR3 DNA: TGCGCCAGCAGCTTGACAGGGGGCGGTCGAGCGGGAGGTTACAATGAGCAGTTCTTC
CDR3 protein: CASSLTGGGRAGGYNEQFF

D gene: .
J gene: TRBJ1-5
clone size: .
V gene: TRBV19
CDR3 DNA: TGTGCCAGTAGTCCTCAGGGTAGCAATCAGCCCCAGCATTTT
CDR3 protein: CASSPQGSNQPQHF